The T cell receptor (beta chain) under discussion was sequenced for a study of CD8 T cells in ankylosing spondylitis (TCRdb year 2017). Study-wide context: The study set out to find disease-linked TCR variants by profiling T cell receptor beta repertoires in ankylosing spondylitis patients and healthy donors. The full study cohort was made up of 25 to 30 ankylosing spondylitis patients and around 100 healthy donors. Peripheral blood was sampled, and synovial fluid was additionally collected from ankylosing spondylitis patients.

Sequencer: Illumina HiSeq 2500. Quantitative 5'-RACE with molecular barcodes was used to prepare TCR beta libraries. Concerning the study's data processing: Disease-linked TCR variants were identified with a new computational method built on a probabilistic model of VDJ rearrangement. TCRdb reprocessing: public reads trimmed at Q25 with fastp, clones called with MiXCR, in-frame beta chains kept. Every distinct CDR3 protein forms one entry, paired with its most common genes and DNA. The V and J calls were not made by the authors but by TCRdb's processing. In this sample the table shows under 300,000 distinct CDR3 sequences, approximately 9% of which occur a single time. Clones ranked in the top ten supply over 6.5% of the sample. This clonotype has a count of ten or more. There is no known antigen for this receptor. Base qualities were left out, and no much larger clone turns up one base away. What the authors observed across the whole study: Some of the motif variants had been reported before in the synovial fluid and blood of reactive arthritis patients, a finding that suggests common disease-initiation mechanisms. In peripheral blood, the disease-linked clones were found at relatively low frequencies and had a CD8+ phenotype. According to the report, matched synovial fluid samples from ankylosing spondylitis patients were significantly enriched for the disease-linked clones. A TCR beta motif made up of roughly eight highly homologous amino acid variants appeared to be characteristic of blood from ankylosing spondylitis patients.

The receptor was derived from a male donor with ankylosing spondylitis or in good health (not recorded which). Source material: blood, either unsorted or a sorted T cell fraction (not recorded which).

The CDR3 corresponds to CASSSPSGRASYNEQFF. The DNA is as follows: TGTGCCAGCAGCTCCCCTAGCGGGAGGGCCTCCTACAATGAGCAGTTCTTC. In this chain, TRBV7-9 is recombined with TRBJ2-1; 12 bases in the junction line up with TRBD2. The germline V gene (reference sequence) gives CDR1 as SEHNR and CDR2 as FQNEAQ. V is pruned by 4 bases and J by 0 bases, leaving 4 bases of the junction without a gene match. The CDR3 contains 17 residues, cysteine and phenylalanine counted. The only DNA kept is the CDR3, 51 bases in frame from the first base. Extended through the reference TRBV7-9 and TRBJ2-1 proteins, this CDR3 yields the full variable domain: DTGVSQNPRHKITKRGQNVTFRCDPISEHNRLYWYRQTLGQGPEFLTYFQNEAQLEKSRLLSDRFSAERPKGSFSTLEIQRTEQGDSAMYLCASSSPSGRASYNEQFFGPGTRLTVL.